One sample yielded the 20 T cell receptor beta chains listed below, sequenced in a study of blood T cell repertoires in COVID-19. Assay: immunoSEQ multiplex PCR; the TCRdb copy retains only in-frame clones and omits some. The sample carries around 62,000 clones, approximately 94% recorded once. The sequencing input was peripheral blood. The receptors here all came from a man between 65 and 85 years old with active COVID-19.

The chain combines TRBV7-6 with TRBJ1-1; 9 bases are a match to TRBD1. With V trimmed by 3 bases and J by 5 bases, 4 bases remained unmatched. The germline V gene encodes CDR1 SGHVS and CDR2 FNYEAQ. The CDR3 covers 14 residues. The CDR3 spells CASSLRDRATEAFF. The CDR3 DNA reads TGTGCCAGCAGCTTGAGGGACAGGGCTACTGAAGCTTTCTTT.

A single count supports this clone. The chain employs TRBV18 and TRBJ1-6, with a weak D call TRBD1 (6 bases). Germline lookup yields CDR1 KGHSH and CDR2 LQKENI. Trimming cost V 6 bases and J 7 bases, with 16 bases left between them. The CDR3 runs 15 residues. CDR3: CASSPSQGVNSPLHF. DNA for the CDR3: TGTGCCAGCTCCCCATCACAGGGCGTAAATTCACCCCTCCACTTT.

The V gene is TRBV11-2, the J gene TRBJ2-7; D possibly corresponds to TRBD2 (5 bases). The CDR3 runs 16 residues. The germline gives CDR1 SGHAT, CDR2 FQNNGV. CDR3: CGAFERPPIHTYEQYV. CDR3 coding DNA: TGTGGGGCATTCGAGCGGCCCCCAATACATACCTACGAGCAGTACGTC.

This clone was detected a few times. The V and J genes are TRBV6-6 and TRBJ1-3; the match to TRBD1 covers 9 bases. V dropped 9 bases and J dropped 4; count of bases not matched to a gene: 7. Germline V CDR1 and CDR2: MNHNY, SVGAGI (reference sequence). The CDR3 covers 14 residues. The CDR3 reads CASEGTGYGNTIYF. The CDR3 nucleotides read TGTGCCAGTGAAGGGACAGGGTACGGAAACACCATATATTTT.

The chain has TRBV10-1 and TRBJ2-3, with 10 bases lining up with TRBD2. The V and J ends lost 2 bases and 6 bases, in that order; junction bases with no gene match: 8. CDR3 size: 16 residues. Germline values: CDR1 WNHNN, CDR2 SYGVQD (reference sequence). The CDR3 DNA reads TGCGCCAGCAGTGAGGGGTGGACTAGCGGAAAGGATACGCAGTATTTT. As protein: CASSEGWTSGKDTQYF.

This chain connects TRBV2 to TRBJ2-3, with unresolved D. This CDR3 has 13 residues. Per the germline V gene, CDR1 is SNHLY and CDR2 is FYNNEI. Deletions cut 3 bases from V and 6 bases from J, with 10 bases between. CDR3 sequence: CASSEELTDTQYF. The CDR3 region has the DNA TGTGCCAGCAGTGAGGAGTTGACGGATACGCAGTATTTT.

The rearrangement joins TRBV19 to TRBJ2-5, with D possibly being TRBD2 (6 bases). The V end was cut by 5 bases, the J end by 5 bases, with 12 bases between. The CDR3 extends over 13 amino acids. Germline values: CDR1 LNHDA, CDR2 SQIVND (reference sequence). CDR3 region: CASSSGLRETQYF. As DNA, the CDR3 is TGTGCCAGTAGTTCGGGACTGCGGGAGACCCAGTACTTC.

In nucleotides, the CDR3 is TGTGCCAGCAGCTCCGGGACAGGTGGATCCTATAATTCACCCCTCCACTTT. Translation: CASSSGTGGSYNSPLHF. The J gene is TRBJ1-6, the V gene TRBV7-9; TRBD1 matches at 8 bases. Trimming cost V 4 bases and J 1 base; bases outside gene matches: 6. The CDR3 sequence is 17 residues long. CDR1 is SEHNR, CDR2 FQNEAQ, per germline (reference sequence).

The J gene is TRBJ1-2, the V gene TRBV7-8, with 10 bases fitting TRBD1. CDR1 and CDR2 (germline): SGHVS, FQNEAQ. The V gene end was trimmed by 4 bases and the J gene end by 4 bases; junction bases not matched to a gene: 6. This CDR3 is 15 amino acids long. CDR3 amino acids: CASSSFGTGVYGYTF. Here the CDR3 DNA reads TGTGCCAGCAGCTCCTTCGGGACAGGGGTCTATGGCTACACCTTC.

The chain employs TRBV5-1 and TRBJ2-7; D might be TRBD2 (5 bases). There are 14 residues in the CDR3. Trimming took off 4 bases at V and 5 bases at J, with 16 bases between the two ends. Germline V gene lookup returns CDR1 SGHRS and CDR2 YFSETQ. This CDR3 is CASSIGLTPHEQYF. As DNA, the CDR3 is TGCGCCAGCAGCATAGGACTGACCCCCCACGAGCAGTACTTC.

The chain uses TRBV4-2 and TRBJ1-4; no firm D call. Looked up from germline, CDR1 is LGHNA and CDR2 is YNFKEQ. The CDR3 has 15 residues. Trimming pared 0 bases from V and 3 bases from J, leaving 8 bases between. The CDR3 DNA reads TGTGCCAGCAGCCAAGACTGGTCGGCTAATGAAAAACTGTTTTTT. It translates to CASSQDWSANEKLFF.

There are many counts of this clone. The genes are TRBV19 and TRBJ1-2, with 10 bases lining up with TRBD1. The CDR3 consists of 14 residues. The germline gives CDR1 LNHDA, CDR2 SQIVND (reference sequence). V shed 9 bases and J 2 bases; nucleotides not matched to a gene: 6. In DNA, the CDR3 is TGTGCCAGCGAGGACAGGGGGGAAAACTATGGCTACACCTTC. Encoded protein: CASEDRGENYGYTF.

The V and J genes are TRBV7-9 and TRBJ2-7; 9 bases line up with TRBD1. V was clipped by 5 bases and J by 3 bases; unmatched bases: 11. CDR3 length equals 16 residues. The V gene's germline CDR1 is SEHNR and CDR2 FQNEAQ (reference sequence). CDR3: CASSPGTGQADYEQYV. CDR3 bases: TGTGCCAGCAGCCCGGGGACAGGGCAGGCGGACTACGAGCAGTACGTC.

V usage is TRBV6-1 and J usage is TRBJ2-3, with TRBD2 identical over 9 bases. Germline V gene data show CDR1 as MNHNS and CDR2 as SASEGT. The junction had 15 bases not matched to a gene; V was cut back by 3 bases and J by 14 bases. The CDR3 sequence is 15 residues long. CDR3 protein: CASSDGQRGADFRYF. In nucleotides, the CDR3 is TGTGCCAGCAGTGATGGGCAGCGGGGGGCCGATTTTCGGTATTTT.

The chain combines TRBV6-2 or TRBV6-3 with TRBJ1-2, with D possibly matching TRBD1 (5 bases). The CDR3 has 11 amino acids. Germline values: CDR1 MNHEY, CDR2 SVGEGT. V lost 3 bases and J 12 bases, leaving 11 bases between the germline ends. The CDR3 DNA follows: TGTGCCAGCAGTTATAACCAGGGCCACACCTTC. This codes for CASSYNQGHTF.

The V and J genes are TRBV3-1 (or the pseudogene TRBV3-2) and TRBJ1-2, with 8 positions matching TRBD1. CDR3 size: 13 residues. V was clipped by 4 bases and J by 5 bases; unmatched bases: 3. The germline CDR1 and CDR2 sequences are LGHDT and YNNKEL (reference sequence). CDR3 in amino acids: CASSRTGTYGYTF. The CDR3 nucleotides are TGTGCCAGCAGCCGGACAGGGACTTATGGCTACACCTTC.

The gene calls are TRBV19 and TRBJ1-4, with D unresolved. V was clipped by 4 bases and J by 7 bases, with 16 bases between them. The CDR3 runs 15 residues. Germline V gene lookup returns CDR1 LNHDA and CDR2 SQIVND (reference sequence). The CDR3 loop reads CASSTNYIEGEKLFF. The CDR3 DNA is TGTGCCAGTAGTACTAACTACATCGAGGGTGAAAAACTGTTTTTT.

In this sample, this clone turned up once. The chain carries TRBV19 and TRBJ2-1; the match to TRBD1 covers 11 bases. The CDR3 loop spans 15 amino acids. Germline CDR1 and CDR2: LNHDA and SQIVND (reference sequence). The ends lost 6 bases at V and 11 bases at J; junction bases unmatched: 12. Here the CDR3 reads CASSMLGQGGIKQFF. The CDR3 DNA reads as TGTGCCAGTAGCATGCTGGGACAGGGGGGAATCAAGCAGTTCTTC.

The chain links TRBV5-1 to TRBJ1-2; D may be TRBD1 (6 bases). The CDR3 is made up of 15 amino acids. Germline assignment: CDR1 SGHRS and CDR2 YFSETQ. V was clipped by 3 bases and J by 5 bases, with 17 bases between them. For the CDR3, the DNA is TGCGCCAGCAGCTCGGGGACACCCACCGGGTATGGCTACACCTTC. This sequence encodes CASSSGTPTGYGYTF.

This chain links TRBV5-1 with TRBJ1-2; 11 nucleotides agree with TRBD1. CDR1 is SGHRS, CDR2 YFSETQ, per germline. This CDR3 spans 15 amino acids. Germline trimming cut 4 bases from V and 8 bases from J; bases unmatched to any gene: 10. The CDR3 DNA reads TGCGCCAGCAGCCCGTCAGGGACAGGGGGATGGGGCTACACCTTC. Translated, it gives CASSPSGTGGWGYTF.